This T cell receptor (beta chain) was recorded in a study of molecular identifiers for immune sequencing clone quantification. On the study more broadly: With replicates, the RNA of 20,000 or 100,000 naive CD8 cells was split five ways and four were sequenced.

Naive CD8 T cell sorting was performed on the CD8+CD4-CCR7+CD45RA+ phenotype. From germline, CDR1 is SGHAT and CDR2 FQNNGV. V was clipped by 3 bases and J by 6 bases, with 11 bases between them. The CDR3 length is 13 residues. From the PCR reads, TCRdb called clonotypes with MiXCR, one entry per CDR3 protein. This table holds hundreds of thousands of distinct CDR3 sequences, about 25% found once. This clonotype has ten or more counts. The material sequenced was naive CD8+ T cells from blood, with Jurkat cell RNA spiked in. Subset here: FACS-sorted CD8+CD4-CCR7+CD45RA+ naive T cells. The TCR comes from a human donor in good health. Some libraries in this study had Jurkat cell RNA spiked in. The V and J genes are TRBV11-2 and TRBJ1-1; no clear D. CDR3 in DNA: TGTGCCAGCAGCTTGCCCTTCAACGCTGAAGCTTTCTTT. Its protein is CASSLPFNAEAFF.